These 28 T cell receptor beta chains were all obtained from the same sample, sequenced in a study of shared clonotypes between healthy human individuals. Clones were read by immunoSEQ multiplex PCR, and TCRdb kept only the in-frame ones, dropping some. The repertoire holds millions of clones, with roughly 93% as singletons. The sequenced sample consisted of naive CD4+ T cells from PBMCs. Sample subset: CD45RA+ positively selected. The receptors were gathered from a man younger than 35 in good health. Some clones in this sample may be carry-over from other donors' samples.

Points on this clone: The sample holds other DNA sequences that translate to the same CDR3. This rearrangement joins TRBV28 to TRBJ2-7; no clear D gene. The CDR3 consists of 12 residues. Germline V gene data show CDR1 as MDHEN and CDR2 as SYDVKM. Trimming stripped 3 bases from V and 0 bases from J, with 3 bases between. The CDR3 region is CASSLASYEQYF. The CDR3 DNA sequence: TGTGCCAGCAGTTTGGCCTCCTACGAGCAGTACTTC. Based on the CDR3 plus reference TRBV28 and TRBJ2-7, the full variable domain is DVKVTQSSRYLVKRTGEKVFLECVQDMDHENMFWYRQDPGLGLRLIYFSYDVKMKEKGDIPEGYSVSREKKERFSLILESASTNQTSMYLCASSLASYEQYFGPGTRLTVT.

The V call is TRBV29-1, the J call TRBJ1-1; 8 bases match TRBD1. The CDR3 spans 13 residues. V lost 0 bases to trimming and J lost 12 bases; unmatched junction nucleotides: 9. Germline CDR1 is SQVTM and CDR2 is ANQGSEA. The DNA of the CDR3 is TGCAGCGTTGAAGATAGAGCAGGGGGCGAATCTTTCTTT. This gives the protein CSVEDRAGGESFF.

V gene TRBV7-9 combines with J gene TRBJ2-1; TRBD2 agrees at 7 bases. This CDR3 is built from 17 residues. In germline, CDR1 is SEHNR, CDR2 FQNEAQ (reference sequence). J gave up 2 bases and V 6 bases, and 13 bases lay outside the gene matches. The CDR3 coding sequence is TGTGCCAGCAGGTATATCGGGCCGGGGGGAACCTACAATGAGCAGTTCTTC. It encodes CASRYIGPGGTYNEQFF.

The CDR3 sequence is CASSSTGEGNYGYTF. CDR3 nucleotides: TGTGCCAGCAGTTCTACAGGGGAGGGTAACTATGGCTACACCTTC. The chain combines TRBV28 with TRBJ1-2, with 7 positions matching TRBD1. The CDR3 covers 15 residues. V lost 4 bases and J lost 1; bases outside the gene matches: 6. The germline CDR1 and CDR2 sequences are MDHEN and SYDVKM.

On this clone itself: Other DNA variants within this sample encode the same CDR3. The chain is built from TRBV6-5 and TRBJ1-3, with D hard to call. The CDR3 sequence is 12 residues long. Trimming pared 7 bases from V and 1 base from J, leaving 5 bases between. The germline V gene encodes CDR1 MNHEY and CDR2 SVGAGI. The chain's CDR3 is CASTSSGNTIYF. CDR3 bases: TGTGCCAGCACCTCTTCTGGAAACACCATATATTTT.

The J gene is TRBJ1-1, the V gene TRBV28; no clear D gene. The CDR3 has 14 amino acids. Trimming took off 3 bases at V and 6 bases at J, with 14 bases between the two ends. CDR1 is MDHEN, CDR2 SYDVKM, per germline. This CDR3 is CASSFPPPPSEAFF. The CDR3 region has the DNA TGTGCCAGCAGTTTCCCTCCCCCCCCATCTGAAGCTTTCTTT.

The V gene is TRBV7-6, the J gene TRBJ2-5, with 7 nucleotides matching TRBD2. CDR1 SGHVS and CDR2 FNYEAQ come from the germline V gene. The CDR3 contains 17 residues. V was clipped by 2 bases and J by 2 bases; unmatched bases: 11. CDR3 sequence reads: CASSLLIGGSRQETQYF. CDR3 sequence (DNA): TGTGCCAGCAGCTTATTAATAGGCGGGAGTCGGCAAGAGACCCAGTACTTC. Together with reference TRBV7-6 and TRBJ2-5, the CDR3 gives the full variable domain: GAGVSQSPRYKVTKRGQDVALRCDPISGHVSLYWYRQALGQGPEFLTYFNYEAQQDKSGLPNDRFSAERPEGSISTLTIQRTEQRDSAMYRCASSLLIGGSRQETQYFGPGTRLLVL.

The chain carries TRBV5-4 and TRBJ2-2; D is unclear. Trimming removed 0 bases from V and 6 bases from J, with 9 bases in between. The CDR3 spans 14 residues. Per germline, CDR1 SGHNT and CDR2 YYREEE (reference sequence). As DNA, the CDR3 is TGTGCCAGCAGCTTGGAACAGACCTCCGGGGAGCTGTTTTTT. Protein product: CASSLEQTSGELFF. The whole variable domain, filled in from reference TRBV5-4 and TRBJ2-2, reads ETGVTQSPTHLIKTRGQQVTLRCSSQSGHNTVSWYQQALGQGPQFIFQYYREEENGRGNFPPRFSGLQFPNYSSELNVNALELDDSALYLCASSLEQTSGELFFGEGSRLTVL.

Regarding this clone: Other DNA sequences in the sample encode the same CDR3. This rearrangement joins TRBV5-1 to TRBJ2-3; D is ambiguous. Germline assignment: CDR1 SGHRS and CDR2 YFSETQ. The CDR3 has 13 residues. Trimming shortened V by 3 bases and J by 4 bases, and 9 bases separated the two germline ends. The CDR3 reads CASSSGRPDTQYF. In nucleotides, the CDR3 is TGCGCCAGCAGCTCAGGACGCCCAGATACGCAGTATTTT.

The chain carries TRBV7-2 and TRBJ2-3; D is unresolved. Trimming cost V 5 bases and J 5 bases, with 11 bases left between them. The germline V gene has CDR1 SGHTA and CDR2 FQGNSA. The CDR3 contains 13 residues. Here the CDR3 reads CASSRNSGDTQYF. The CDR3 coding sequence is TGTGCCAGCAGCCGCAATTCCGGAGATACGCAGTATTTT.

This sequence joins TRBV5-1 and TRBJ2-5, with D perhaps matching TRBD2 (6 bases). Trimming cost V 4 bases and J 7 bases, with 14 bases left between them. CDR3 size: 13 residues. Germline CDR1 reads SGHRS; CDR2 reads YFSETQ. The CDR3 sequence: CASSAGPEGTQYF. The CDR3 DNA reads TGCGCCAGCAGCGCGGGACCCGAAGGGACCCAGTACTTC. The variable domain in full, completed from reference TRBV5-1 and TRBJ2-5, reads KAGVTQTPRYLIKTRGQQVTLSCSPISGHRSVSWYQQTPGQGLQFLFEYFSETQRNKGNFPGRFSGRQFSNSRSEMNVSTLELGDSALYLCASSAGPEGTQYFGPGTRLLVL.

The chain employs TRBV19 and TRBJ1-2; D is unresolved. Trimming shortened V by 2 bases and J by 6 bases, and 10 bases separated the two germline ends. This CDR3 region has 13 residues. Germline lookup yields CDR1 LNHDA and CDR2 SQIVND (reference sequence). This chain's CDR3 is CASSIKRTHGYTF. The DNA of the CDR3 is TGTGCCAGTAGTATAAAACGGACCCATGGCTACACCTTC.

Of note for this clone: The same CDR3 is also encoded by other DNA sequences in this sample. The chain uses TRBV7-9 and TRBJ1-1, with a tentative D call TRBD1 (5 bases). V was shortened by 6 bases and J by 4 bases, with 9 bases between the two germline ends. This CDR3 has 12 amino acids. Per the germline V gene, CDR1 is SEHNR and CDR2 is FQNEAQ (reference sequence). CDR3 protein: CASSLGRTEAFF. As DNA, the CDR3 is TGTGCCAGCAGTCTGGGGCGCACTGAAGCTTTCTTT.

This chain links TRBV18 with TRBJ2-3; D is undetermined. The CDR3 has 14 amino acids. V was clipped by 3 bases and J by 3 bases, with 10 bases between them. Germline V lookup: CDR1 KGHSH, CDR2 LQKENI. Here the CDR3 DNA reads TGTGCCAGCTCACCGACCCCGGTAACAGATACGCAGTATTTT. Protein product: CASSPTPVTDTQYF.

The chain couples TRBV18 to TRBJ2-1; the match to TRBD1 covers 7 bases. Trimming at V came to 2 bases and at J to 3 bases, leaving 10 bases not matched to a gene. In germline, CDR1 is KGHSH, CDR2 LQKENI. The CDR3 runs 17 residues. The CDR3 here is CASSPFPGGRDYNEQFF. The CDR3 DNA reads TGTGCCAGCTCACCATTCCCAGGGGGAAGAGACTACAATGAGCAGTTCTTC.

A note on this clone: The sample carries other DNA sequences with the same CDR3. The gene calls are TRBV4-3 and TRBJ2-3; possibly TRBD2 for D (5 bases). Between the trimmed V and J ends, which lost 4 bases and 1 base, there was a span of 6 bases. This CDR3 comprises 13 residues. Germline V CDR1 and CDR2: LGHNA, YSLEER. Here the CDR3 DNA reads TGCGCCAGCAGCCGGCGGGGCACAGATACGCAGTATTTT. Protein product: CASSRRGTDTQYF.

The V and J genes are TRBV10-3 and TRBJ1-4, with unresolved D. The CDR3 has 12 amino acids. Germline V gives CDR1 ENHRY, CDR2 SYGVKD. The V and J ends lost 11 bases and 8 bases respectively, with 15 bases between them. The DNA for the CDR3 is TGTGCCCATTCGGGAGAGGGAGAAAAACTGTTTTTT. Translated, it gives CAHSGEGEKLFF.

The CDR3 DNA reads TGTGCCAGCAGCTTTTTTTTTAGCTACGAGCAGTACTTC. It is translated as CASSFFFSYEQYF. The chain employs TRBV7-2 and TRBJ2-7; D is undetermined. CDR1 is SGHTA and CDR2 is FQGNSA in the germline V gene. V lost 3 bases and J lost 3, with 9 bases in between. CDR3 length: 13 amino acids.

The V call is TRBV18, the J call TRBJ2-1; a possible D gene is TRBD2 (7 bases). Trimming left V 0 bases short and J 7 bases short, with 16 bases between. The CDR3 is 16 residues long. The V gene's germline CDR1 is KGHSH and CDR2 LQKENI. CDR3 amino acids: CASSPPEGGAANEQFF. The CDR3 nucleotides are TGTGCCAGCTCACCACCGGAGGGGGGGGCGGCAAATGAGCAGTTCTTC.

The chain joins TRBV6-1 to TRBJ1-1; D not certain. Germline lookup yields CDR1 MNHNS and CDR2 SASEGT. This CDR3 contains 14 residues. Trimming removed 4 bases at V and 3 bases at J, with 12 bases between. The CDR3 region is CASSVRGYDTEAFF. The CDR3 DNA is TGTGCCAGCAGTGTTCGGGGTTACGACACTGAAGCTTTCTTT.

The rearrangement links TRBV28 to TRBJ2-5; 8 bases fit TRBD2. The V gene's germline CDR1 is MDHEN and CDR2 SYDVKM. The CDR3 extends over 15 amino acids. J gave up 9 bases and V 5 bases, and 14 bases lay outside the gene matches. The CDR3 loop is CASSTGTRALQAQYF. CDR3 DNA: TGTGCCAGCAGTACCGGGACTAGGGCTTTACAGGCCCAGTACTTC.

The chain links TRBV28 to TRBJ1-4; 7 nucleotides line up with TRBD1. The CDR3 consists of 18 residues. Germline V CDR1 and CDR2: MDHEN, SYDVKM. Trimming cost V 4 bases and J 7 bases; bases outside gene matches: 18. The CDR3 region is CASSSPLRKTGKSEKLFF. The CDR3 bases are TGTGCCAGCAGTTCCCCGCTAAGAAAGACAGGGAAAAGTGAAAAACTGTTTTTT.

This chain joins TRBV6-5 and TRBJ2-1; D not certain. Trimming removed 6 bases at V and 2 bases at J, with 11 bases between. The CDR3 contains 14 residues. Per germline, CDR1 MNHEY and CDR2 SVGAGI. The CDR3 here is CASRLRGTYNEQFF. In DNA, the CDR3 is TGTGCCAGCAGGCTACGTGGAACCTACAATGAGCAGTTCTTC.

V gene TRBV7-8 combines with J gene TRBJ1-4; perhaps TRBD1 as D (5 bases). Trimming removed 5 bases at V and 7 bases at J, with 14 bases between. Germline V gene lookup returns CDR1 SGHVS and CDR2 FQNEAQ. There are 14 residues in the CDR3. The CDR3: CASSPGFSGEKLFF. DNA for the CDR3: TGTGCCAGCAGCCCAGGGTTTTCCGGTGAAAAACTGTTTTTT.

The V and J genes are TRBV5-6 and TRBJ2-7; 7 nucleotides align to TRBD2. CDR3 length equals 18 residues. Germline trimming cut 0 bases from V and 2 bases from J; bases unmatched to any gene: 14. Germline V gene data show CDR1 as SGHDT and CDR2 as YYEEEE. This CDR3 is CASSLGASGRDLPYEQYF. Here the CDR3 DNA reads TGTGCCAGCAGCTTGGGTGCTAGCGGCCGGGATCTCCCCTACGAGCAGTACTTC.

This chain links TRBV7-6 with TRBJ2-7, with 7 bases lining up with TRBD2. The length of the CDR3 is 15 residues. The V and J ends lost 3 bases and 6 bases, in that order; junction bases with no gene match: 11. The germline V gene has CDR1 SGHVS and CDR2 FNYEAQ. For the CDR3, the DNA is TGTGCCAGCAGCTTTGGCGGGGGACCCCTTTTCGAGCAGTACTTC. Its protein product is CASSFGGGPLFEQYF.

This rearrangement joins TRBV27 to TRBJ2-7; 13 nucleotides line up with TRBD2. The CDR3 covers 15 residues. Losses at the gene ends were 3 bases for V and 3 bases for J; bases not matched to a gene: 2. CDR1 is MNHEY, CDR2 SMNVEV, per germline (reference sequence). The CDR3 DNA follows: TGTGCCAGCAGTTTCGGACTAGCGGGAGTCTACGAGCAGTACTTC. Protein: CASSFGLAGVYEQYF.

J is TRBJ2-3 and V is TRBV30, with D tentatively TRBD2 (5 bases). V lost 4 bases to trimming and J lost 2 bases, with 13 bases between them. The germline gives CDR1 GTSNPN, CDR2 SVGIG (reference sequence). CDR3 size: 14 residues. Here the CDR3 DNA reads TGTGCCTGGACAAGGACTGATCACACAGATACGCAGTATTTT. Translating gives CAWTRTDHTDTQYF.